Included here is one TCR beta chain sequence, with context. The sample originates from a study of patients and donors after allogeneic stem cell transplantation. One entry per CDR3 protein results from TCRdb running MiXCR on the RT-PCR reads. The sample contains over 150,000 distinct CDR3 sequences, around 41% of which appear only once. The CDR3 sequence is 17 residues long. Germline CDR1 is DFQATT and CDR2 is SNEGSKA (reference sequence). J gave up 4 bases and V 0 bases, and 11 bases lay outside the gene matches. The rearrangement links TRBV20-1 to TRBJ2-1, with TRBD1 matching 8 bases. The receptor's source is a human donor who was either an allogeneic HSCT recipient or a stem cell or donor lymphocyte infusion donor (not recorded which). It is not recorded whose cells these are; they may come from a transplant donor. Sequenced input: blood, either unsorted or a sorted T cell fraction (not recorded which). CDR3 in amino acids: CSARDPWTGKEYNEQFF. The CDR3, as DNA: TGCAGTGCTAGAGATCCCTGGACAGGGAAGGAGTACAATGAGCAGTTCTTC.